These 5 T cell receptor beta chains were all obtained from the same sample, sequenced in a study of liver allograft versus peripheral blood T cells. Study information: In transplanted livers, T cell receptor repertoires were compared with those found in the recipients' peripheral blood.

MiXCR, run by TCRdb on the reads, gives a single entry per CDR3 protein. The data hold about 8,500 distinct CDR3 sequences, with more than 15% observed a single time. These receptors were obtained from a human patient who had a liver transplant. The graft donor may have given rise to some T cells.

This clonotype showed up just a few times. V is TRBV30 and J is TRBJ2-1; TRBD2 agrees at 9 bases. Unmatched junction bases numbered 9, after V lost 4 bases and J lost 8 bases. CDR1 is GTSNPN and CDR2 is SVGIG in the germline V gene (reference sequence). The CDR3 is 14 residues long. CDR3 in DNA: TGTGCCTGGAAGGGGATAGCGGGAGCTCATGAGCAGTTCTTC. It translates to CAWKGIAGAHEQFF.

This clonotype was seen more than once but under ten times. The genes are TRBV30 and TRBJ2-7; TRBD2 agrees at 8 bases. V dropped 5 bases and J dropped 6; count of bases not matched to a gene: 6. CDR3 length: 12 residues. The V gene's germline CDR1 is GTSNPN and CDR2 SVGIG (reference sequence). CDR3 loop: CAWGSGIGEQYF. The CDR3, as DNA: TGTGCCTGGGGTAGCGGGATAGGCGAGCAGTACTTC.

In its sample, this clonotype ranks as medium-sized (0.01 to 0.1%). DNA of the CDR3: TGTGCCAGTAGGGGGGCAGCAATGAACACTGAAGCTTTCTTT. This encodes CASRGAAMNTEAFF. The chain recombines TRBV19 with TRBJ1-1; tentatively, D is TRBD1 (6 bases). Trimming took off 6 bases at V and 0 bases at J, with 11 bases between the two ends. The CDR3 runs to 14 residues. Germline V gives CDR1 LNHDA, CDR2 SQIVND (reference sequence).

The CDR3, as DNA: TGTGCCAGCAGCGTAGGGGGGACACAAGAGACCCAGTACTTC. It specifies CASSVGGTQETQYF. The rearrangement uses TRBV9 and TRBJ2-5, with D possibly being TRBD1 (6 bases). Germline loops: CDR1 SGDLS, CDR2 YYNGEE. The CDR3 covers 14 residues. V was pared by 0 bases and J by 2 bases, with 8 bases between.

The count of this clonotype is one. The J gene is TRBJ2-7, the V gene TRBV11-3, with TRBD2 matching over 14 bases. Germline V gene lookup returns CDR1 SGHNT and CDR2 YENEEA. J was trimmed by 5 bases and V by 5 bases; bases with no gene match: 8. The CDR3 runs 16 residues. The CDR3, as DNA: TGTGCCAGCAGCCCCGGGACTAGCGGGAGTACCGACGAGCAGTACTTC. Amino acids: CASSPGTSGSTDEQYF.